This T cell receptor beta chain emerged from a study of control samples from healthy donors and cancer patients. Using immunoSEQ multiplex PCR, the repertoire was profiled, and TCRdb retains in-frame clones only, with some absent. The sample shows around 130,000 clones, roughly 90% of them seen only once. The germline V and J ends were trimmed by 5 bases and 6 bases, with 16 bases remaining between them. Germline assignment: CDR1 MNHEY and CDR2 SVGEGT. The CDR3 totals 15 residues. This clonotype was sampled from a man between 50 and 59 years old in good health. The rearrangement uses TRBV6-2 or TRBV6-3 and TRBJ1-4, with D possibly being TRBD1 (6 bases). Sequencing was done on a sample of blood. The CDR3 loop reads CASSENRVKDEKLFF. The CDR3 region has the DNA TGTGCCAGCAGTGAGAACAGGGTTAAGGATGAAAAACTGTTTTTT.